This TCR beta chain is drawn from a study of human T cells and chemical hapten exposure. For the study at large: Patients had diphenylcyclopropenone applied to the scalp weekly throughout the approximately 25-week study.

Regarding the study as a whole: PT1 expanded TCR numbers rose with patch test score.

As originally analysed: Sample TCR totals centred on a median of approximately 95,000, ranging roughly 23,224 to 700,000. TCRdb re-called the RACE reads with MiXCR, one entry per CDR3 protein. These V and J calls are TCRdb output, not the study's own analysis. The repertoire holds more than 90,000 distinct CDR3 sequences, with over 9.5% as singletons. Note on this clonotype: Its specificity is unknown.

Time point reported: patch test 1, 2 weeks after DPC sensitization. As for treatment: therapeutic diphenylcyclopropenone sensitization with weekly scalp DPC. Trimming removed 2 bases at V and 6 bases at J, with 23 bases between. This CDR3 spans 17 amino acids. Per the germline V gene, CDR1 is SQVTM and CDR2 is ANQGSEA. V and J are TRBV29-1 and TRBJ2-1; tentatively, D is TRBD2 (7 bases). This TCR was sampled from a man aged 35 to 55 with alopecia areata. Some clones in this sample may be carry-over from other donors' samples. The sequenced sample was whole blood, obtained in connection with sensitization to the hapten diphenylcyclopropenone (DPC). The CDR3 sequence: CSVEKGGFAGSSNEQFF. The CDR3 DNA is TGCAGCGTTGAAAAGGGGGGGTTCGCTGGATCGTCCAATGAGCAGTTCTTC.